Sequencing of this TCR beta chain was carried out in a study of CD8 T cells in ankylosing spondylitis. This clonotype occurred a few times. The antigen remains undetermined. Whole-study results and caveats: Fewer than ten highly homologous variants made up a TCR beta motif that seemed to typify ankylosing spondylitis blood. A subset of motif variants has previously been described in the synovial fluid and blood of reactive arthritis.

Germline CDR1 LGHNA, CDR2 YNFKEQ. The CDR3 length is 16 residues. Trimming took 0 bases from V and 1 from J, leaving 9 bases between them. Each CDR3 protein gets one entry after TCRdb re-called the 5' RACE reads with MiXCR. The sample has around 210,000 distinct CDR3 sequences; approximately 8.4% are singletons. J is TRBJ2-2 and V is TRBV4-2; D gene uncertain. Sequencing was done on a sample of blood, either unsorted or a sorted T cell fraction (not recorded which). This sequence was found in a female donor with ankylosing spondylitis or in good health (not recorded which). The CDR3 region has the DNA TGTGCCAGCAGCCAAGAAGGTTACGGGAACACCGGGGAGCTGTTTTTT. Translated: CASSQEGYGNTGELFF.